Presented here are 27 T cell receptor beta chains from one specimen sequenced in a study of cytomegalovirus exposure and HLA in healthy donors. Amplification used 60 Vbeta primers and 13 Jbeta primers. Method: immunoSEQ multiplex PCR; TCRdb's copy keeps in-frame clones and lacks some. The table records more than 100,000 clones, roughly 80% of them present only once. What was sequenced was PBMCs. The receptors here all came from a man aged 25-45 years in good health and CMV-seronegative.

This clone has more than one count but fewer than ten. The chain employs TRBV27 and TRBJ2-4, with D possibly being TRBD1 (5 bases). V gave up 4 bases and J gave up 0 bases, with 10 bases separating them. Germline assignment: CDR1 MNHEY and CDR2 SMNVEV (reference sequence). This CDR3 spans 15 amino acids. CDR3 amino acids: CASSSDRLAKNIQYF. The DNA for the CDR3 is TGTGCCAGCAGTTCTGACAGACTAGCCAAAAACATTCAGTACTTC.

This clone showed up just a few times. The chain uses TRBV28 and TRBJ1-2; D is uncertain. Germline lookup yields CDR1 MDHEN and CDR2 SYDVKM. With 11 bases removed from V and 0 bases from J, the gap between germline ends came to 10 bases. CDR3 length equals 12 residues. This chain's CDR3 is CAAESSNYGYTF. DNA for the CDR3: TGTGCCGCGGAGAGTTCTAACTATGGCTACACCTTC.

CDR3: CSVVSGLITDTQYF. In DNA form, the CDR3 reads TGCAGCGTTGTATCGGGACTGATCACAGATACGCAGTATTTT. The chain combines TRBV29-1 with TRBJ2-3, with D perhaps matching TRBD2 (6 bases). Germline loops: CDR1 SQVTM, CDR2 ANQGSEA. V was pared by 4 bases and J by 2 bases, with 13 bases between. The CDR3 runs to 14 residues.

This clone was counted once. This rearrangement joins TRBV19 to TRBJ1-4; D may be TRBD1 (5 bases). There are 13 residues in the CDR3. CDR1 and CDR2 from the germline V gene are LNHDA and SQIVND (reference sequence). V was trimmed by 5 bases and J by 7 bases, leaving 11 bases between them. The CDR3 nucleotides are TGTGCCAGTAGTCCAGCCGGGGGTGAAAAACTGTTTTTT. It is translated as CASSPAGGEKLFF.

CDR3 coding DNA: TGCGCCAGCAGCCAAGATCGTTTAGGAGGGGCTGAAGCTTTCTTT. It translates to CASSQDRLGGAEAFF. This sequence joins TRBV4-1 and TRBJ1-1; D may be TRBD1 (5 bases). The CDR3 is made up of 15 amino acids. The V gene's germline CDR1 is MGHRA and CDR2 YSYEKL. V lost 0 bases to trimming and J lost 6 bases, with 14 bases between them.

The V gene is TRBV7-2, the J gene TRBJ2-3; a possible D gene is TRBD2 (5 bases). CDR3 length: 13 amino acids. Germline CDR1 SGHTA, CDR2 FQGNSA. The V end was cut by 5 bases, the J end by 5 bases, with 11 bases between. CDR3 protein: CASSGLLGDTQYF. The CDR3 nucleotides read TGTGCCAGCAGCGGACTCCTTGGAGATACGCAGTATTTT.

Notes on this clone: This sample includes further DNA sequences coding for the same CDR3. The chain carries TRBV30 and TRBJ2-7; tentative D call: TRBD1 (6 bases). The CDR3 totals 12 residues. CDR1 and CDR2 (germline): GTSNPN, SVGIG (reference sequence). V gave up 4 bases and J gave up 2 bases, with 9 bases separating them. CDR3 nucleotide sequence: TGTGCCTGGAAACAGGGTACCTACGAGCAGTACTTC. Amino acids: CAWKQGTYEQYF.

This clone was observed once. The rearrangement uses TRBV2 and TRBJ2-3, with 7 bases identical to TRBD1. The V gene's germline CDR1 is SNHLY and CDR2 FYNNEI. V dropped 8 bases and J dropped 0; count of bases not matched to a gene: 2. There are 13 residues in the CDR3. The CDR3 sequence: CASPGGSTDTQYF. The CDR3 bases are TGTGCCAGCCCAGGGGGTAGCACAGATACGCAGTATTTT.

This chain links TRBV4-2 with TRBJ2-5; 12 bases are a match to TRBD1. Germline values: CDR1 LGHNA, CDR2 YNFKEQ. V gave up 4 bases and J gave up 5 bases; unmatched junction bases: 11. CDR3 size: 17 residues. Written as DNA, the CDR3 is TGTGCCAGCAGCCCGGAAACCGGGACAGGGGGCAGGGAGACCCAGTACTTC. It specifies CASSPETGTGGRETQYF.

The chain recombines TRBV28 with TRBJ1-2; 8 bases map to TRBD1. Germline V gene sequence: CDR1 MDHEN, CDR2 SYDVKM. The CDR3 is made up of 16 amino acids. V dropped 2 bases and J dropped 3; count of bases not matched to a gene: 8. The CDR3 coding sequence is TGTGCCAGCAGTTTACTCGGACAGGGAAGGGACTATGGCTACACCTTC. Protein product: CASSLLGQGRDYGYTF.

On this clone itself: Distinct nucleotide sequences in the sample also encode this CDR3. This chain uses TRBV6-4 with TRBJ2-3; 12 bases align to TRBD2. With 4 bases clipped from V and 1 base from J, the junction kept 0 bases outside the gene matches. The V gene's germline CDR1 is MRHNA and CDR2 SNTAGT. The CDR3 runs to 15 residues. CDR3 residues: CASSGTSGGTDTQYF. CDR3 DNA sequence: TGTGCCAGCAGTGGGACTAGCGGGGGCACAGATACGCAGTATTTT.

This CDR3 is CASTPRLGNTGELFF. The CDR3 coding sequence is TGTGCCAGCACCCCGAGACTCGGGAACACCGGGGAGCTGTTTTTT. V usage is TRBV28 and J usage is TRBJ2-2; D gene uncertain. The germline V gene encodes CDR1 MDHEN and CDR2 SYDVKM. The germline V and J ends were trimmed by 7 bases and 1 base, with 13 bases remaining between them. The CDR3 totals 15 residues. The variable domain in full, with the rest retrieved from reference TRBV28 and TRBJ2-2, is DVKVTQSSRYLVKRTGEKVFLECVQDMDHENMFWYRQDPGLGLRLIYFSYDVKMKEKGDIPEGYSVSREKKERFSLILESASTNQTSMYLCASTPRLGNTGELFFGEGSRLTVL.

The rearrangement uses TRBV6-6 and TRBJ1-2; tentative D call: TRBD1 (5 bases). This CDR3 region has 13 residues. The V end lost 5 bases, the J end lost 4 bases, and 11 bases lay between the germline ends. Germline values: CDR1 MNHNY, CDR2 SVGAGI (reference sequence). The CDR3, as DNA: TGTGCCAGCAGTACAGACACAGGCTATGGCTACACCTTC. Translating it yields CASSTDTGYGYTF.

The chain has TRBV6-5 and TRBJ2-3; 11 nucleotides line up with TRBD2. CDR3 size: 16 residues. The ends lost 1 base at V and 5 bases at J; junction bases unmatched: 5. Germline loops: CDR1 MNHEY, CDR2 SVGAGI. CDR3 DNA: TGTGCCAGCAGTTACTTAGCGGGGGGGGGTAGAGATACGCAGTATTTT. Encoded protein: CASSYLAGGGRDTQYF.

The chain carries TRBV7-9 and TRBJ2-3, with 14 positions matching TRBD2. Germline-derived CDR1 and CDR2 are SEHNR and FQNEAQ (reference sequence). V lost 3 bases and J lost 2; bases outside the gene matches: 1. The CDR3 is made up of 16 amino acids. CDR3 residues: CASSLGLAGVTDTQYF. The CDR3 nucleotides read TGTGCCAGCAGCTTGGGACTAGCGGGGGTCACAGATACGCAGTATTTT.

This clone has more than one count but fewer than ten. The chain couples TRBV18 to TRBJ2-2; no definite D call. V was trimmed by 3 bases and J by 6 bases, leaving 5 bases between them. CDR1 and CDR2 (germline): KGHSH, LQKENI. CDR3 length: 12 residues. CDR3 sequence reads: CASSPAAGELFF. CDR3 DNA sequence: TGTGCCAGCTCACCGGCGGCCGGGGAGCTGTTTTTT.

The rearrangement uses TRBV11-2 and TRBJ2-1; 7 bases fit TRBD2. After removal of 4 bases from V and 9 bases from J, the junction contained 9 bases not matched to a gene. The CDR3 is made up of 14 amino acids. CDR1 SGHAT and CDR2 FQNNGV come from the germline V gene. CDR3 region: CASSSDLSGVEQFF. CDR3 nucleotides: TGTGCCAGCAGCTCCGACTTGAGCGGGGTTGAGCAGTTCTTC.

The V gene is TRBV4-1, the J gene TRBJ1-6, with 7 positions matching TRBD1. With 2 bases clipped from V and 6 bases from J, the junction kept 7 bases outside the gene matches. The germline gives CDR1 MGHRA, CDR2 YSYEKL. This CDR3 region has 16 residues. CDR3 amino acids: CASSQTTGTANSPLHF. The DNA for the CDR3 is TGCGCCAGCAGCCAAACGACCGGGACAGCTAATTCACCCCTCCACTTT.

V gene TRBV6-6 combines with J gene TRBJ2-2; 9 bases align to TRBD1. The ends lost 4 bases at V and 3 bases at J; junction bases unmatched: 6. There are 16 residues in the CDR3. Germline V gene sequence: CDR1 MNHNY, CDR2 SVGAGI (reference sequence). The CDR3 region has the DNA TGTGCCAGCAGTTTCGGGACAGGGAAGGACACCGGGGAGCTGTTTTTT. Residues: CASSFGTGKDTGELFF.

The chain uses TRBV4-1 and TRBJ2-1; 8 positions agree with TRBD2. J gave up 0 bases and V 0 bases, and 4 bases lay outside the gene matches. The CDR3 is made up of 17 amino acids. Per the germline V gene, CDR1 is MGHRA and CDR2 is YSYEKL. CDR3 sequence reads: CASSQEIAGGSYNEQFF. In nucleotides, the CDR3 is TGCGCCAGCAGCCAAGAAATCGCGGGGGGCTCCTACAATGAGCAGTTCTTC.

The chain links TRBV2 to TRBJ2-3; D perhaps matches TRBD1 (6 bases). The CDR3 runs to 14 residues. With 6 bases removed from V and 2 bases from J, the gap between germline ends came to 12 bases. Per the germline V gene, CDR1 is SNHLY and CDR2 is FYNNEI. This chain's CDR3 is CASRDSPATDTQYF. Written as DNA, the CDR3 is TGTGCCAGCAGGGACAGTCCAGCCACAGATACGCAGTATTTT. The full variable domain, its missing parts supplied by reference TRBV2 and TRBJ2-3, is EPEVTQTPSHQVTQMGQEVILRCVPISNHLYFYWYRQILGQKVEFLVSFYNNEISEKSEIFDDQFSVERPDGSNFTLKIRSTKLEDSAMYFCASRDSPATDTQYFGPGTRLTVL.

V is TRBV9 and J is TRBJ1-4; D call uncertain. CDR3 size: 14 residues. The germline V gene encodes CDR1 SGDLS and CDR2 YYNGEE. The ends were cut back, 2 bases at V and 6 bases at J, with 11 bases in the middle. This CDR3 reads CASSVRVVDEKLFF. The CDR3 DNA follows: TGTGCCAGCAGCGTGAGGGTGGTTGATGAAAAACTGTTTTTT. The complete variable domain, with remaining parts taken from reference TRBV9 and TRBJ1-4, reads DSGVTQTPKHLITATGQRVTLRCSPRSGDLSVYWYQQSLDQGLQFLIQYYNGEERAKGNILERFSAQQFPDLHSELNLSSLELGDSALYFCASSVRVVDEKLFFGSGTQLSVL.

The V and J genes are TRBV5-1 and TRBJ1-2, with 8 bases that match TRBD1. Per germline, CDR1 SGHRS and CDR2 YFSETQ. J was trimmed by 8 bases and V by 2 bases; bases with no gene match: 8. The CDR3 extends over 14 amino acids. The CDR3 nucleotides are TGCGCCAGCAGCTTCGGCGACAGGGGAAAAGGCTACACCTTC. Translated, it gives CASSFGDRGKGYTF.

In its sample, this clone was seen a few times. The chain employs TRBV4-1 and TRBJ2-1, with 11 bases lining up with TRBD2. Trimming took 4 bases from V and 7 from J; bases not matched to a gene: 12. This CDR3 is built from 17 residues. Germline V gene sequence: CDR1 MGHRA, CDR2 YSYEKL. CDR3 nucleotide sequence: TGCGCCAGCAGCCGGTCTAGCGGGGGGCCCGTGATGAATGAGCAGTTCTTC. Its protein is CASSRSSGGPVMNEQFF.

This clone was counted only a few times. The junction departs from germline at one end; a sequencing error may be responsible. The gene calls are TRBV5-1 and TRBJ2-4, with TRBD2 as a possible D gene (5 bases). The CDR3 contains 18 residues. CDR1 is SGHRS, CDR2 YFSETQ, per germline. The CDR3 loop is CASSLVKDSEVRENSQYF. The CDR3 DNA sequence: TGCGCCAGCAGCTTGGTGAAGGACTCGGAAGTACGTGAAAACAGTCAGTACTTC. Supplemented by reference TRBV5-1 and TRBJ2-4, the full variable domain reads KAGVTQTPRYLIKTRGQQVTLSCSPISGHRSVSWYQQTPGQGLQFLFEYFSETQRNKGNFPGRFSGRQFSNSRSEMNVSTLELGDSALYLCASSLVKDSEVRENSQYFGAGTRLSVL.

The chain combines TRBV9 with TRBJ2-1; D possibly corresponds to TRBD2 (5 bases). Germline values: CDR1 SGDLS, CDR2 YYNGEE. V dropped 3 bases and J dropped 4 bases, with 14 bases sitting between them. The CDR3 totals 15 residues. For the CDR3, the DNA is TGTGCCAGCAGCGCCGACGTCGGGGTTTACAATGAGCAGTTCTTC. Its protein is CASSADVGVYNEQFF.

V is TRBV2 and J is TRBJ2-3, with 7 bases aligning to TRBD2. This CDR3 has 15 residues. The ends lost 8 bases at V and 1 base at J; junction bases unmatched: 9. CDR1 is SNHLY and CDR2 is FYNNEI in the germline V gene. In DNA form, the CDR3 reads TGTGCCAGCGCCCCGCTTGGGAGGGGCACAGATACGCAGTATTTT. Its protein is CASAPLGRGTDTQYF.